The 20 T cell receptor beta chains reported below all come from one sample, sequenced in a study of blood T cell repertoires in COVID-19. Method: immunoSEQ multiplex PCR; TCRdb's copy keeps in-frame clones and lacks some. The data show 55,000 to 80,000 clones, around 87% seen once. The sample was peripheral blood. Source of these receptors: a man aged 45-65 years with acute or convalescent COVID-19.

The chain couples TRBV3-1 (or the pseudogene TRBV3-2) to TRBJ1-6; TRBD1 matches at 10 bases. Germline V CDR1 and CDR2: LGHDT, YNNKEL (reference sequence). The V gene end was trimmed by 2 bases and the J gene end by 7 bases; junction bases not matched to a gene: 11. The CDR3 sequence is 18 residues long. For the CDR3, the DNA is TGTGCCAGCAGCCAACGGGGATCCCGACAGGGGGCCAATTCACCCCTCCACTTT. Amino acids: CASSQRGSRQGANSPLHF.

The chain employs TRBV21-1 and TRBJ1-5. TRBV21-1 is classified as a pseudogene. There are 14 residues in the CDR3. The CDR3 region has the DNA TGTGCCAGCAGCAAGAGACGGGACAATCAGCCCCAGCATTTT. Translation: CASSKRRDNQPQHF.

The chain links TRBV5-1 to TRBJ2-2; D possibly corresponds to TRBD1 (6 bases). Germline CDR1 and CDR2: SGHRS and YFSETQ. V lost 4 bases to trimming and J lost 6 bases, with 16 bases between them. There are 15 residues in the CDR3. CDR3: CASSQYGQTAGELFF. The CDR3 DNA sequence: TGCGCCAGCAGCCAATATGGACAGACGGCCGGGGAGCTGTTTTTT.

This chain connects TRBV5-1 to TRBJ2-2; a weak D match, TRBD1 (6 bases). The CDR3 contains 14 residues. Trimming left V 0 bases short and J 8 bases short, with 11 bases between. Germline CDR1 and CDR2: SGHRS and YFSETQ. The CDR3 sequence: CASSLETGLGELFF. CDR3 coding DNA: TGCGCCAGCAGCTTGGAAACAGGGTTGGGGGAGCTGTTTTTT.

This sequence joins TRBV19 and TRBJ1-2, with a tentative D call TRBD1 (6 bases). The V gene's germline CDR1 is LNHDA and CDR2 SQIVND (reference sequence). The CDR3 length is 17 residues. Trimming pared 3 bases from V and 1 base from J, leaving 18 bases between. DNA for the CDR3: TGTGCCAGTAGTATGAGCTTGCGGGGGGCGGTTAACTATGGCTACACCTTC. It specifies CASSMSLRGAVNYGYTF.

V usage is TRBV4-1 and J usage is TRBJ1-5, with 10 bases lining up with TRBD1. This CDR3 is built from 15 residues. Germline trimming cut 2 bases from V and 6 bases from J; bases unmatched to any gene: 4. The germline V gene encodes CDR1 MGHRA and CDR2 YSYEKL. Here the CDR3 reads CASSQPDRGLQPQHF. The CDR3 nucleotides read TGCGCCAGCAGCCAACCAGACAGGGGGCTTCAGCCCCAGCATTTT.

The chain is built from TRBV4-1 and TRBJ2-7; D possibly corresponds to TRBD1 (5 bases). V lost 5 bases and J lost 3, with 20 bases in between. Germline assignment: CDR1 MGHRA and CDR2 YSYEKL. The CDR3 sequence is 16 residues long. CDR3 sequence reads: CASSSRSSAGLYEQYF. Here the CDR3 DNA reads TGCGCCAGCAGCTCCCGATCTTCAGCAGGGCTCTACGAGCAGTACTTC.

The chain links TRBV7-2 to TRBJ1-1, with a tentative D call TRBD1 (6 bases). V lost 4 bases and J lost 6, with 9 bases in between. The V gene's germline CDR1 is SGHTA and CDR2 FQGNSA. The CDR3 runs 12 residues. CDR3 in DNA: TGTGCCAGCAGCTACAGGGAATCTGAAGCTTTCTTT. As protein: CASSYRESEAFF.

V gene TRBV4-3 combines with J gene TRBJ2-2, with D possibly matching TRBD2 (6 bases). Trimming removed 5 bases at V and 5 bases at J, with 18 bases between. This CDR3 comprises 16 residues. Germline V gene lookup returns CDR1 LGHNA and CDR2 YSLEER. CDR3 sequence: CASSDRAAEGTGELFF. CDR3 bases: TGCGCCAGCAGCGATCGAGCAGCGGAGGGTACCGGGGAGCTGTTTTTT.

This clone occurred a few times. The chain is built from TRBV28 and TRBJ2-4; no clear D gene. Between the trimmed V and J ends, which lost 4 bases and 10 bases, there was a span of 8 bases. The CDR3 has 11 residues. Germline V gene data show CDR1 as MDHEN and CDR2 as SYDVKM. CDR3 in DNA: TGTGCCAGCAGTTCCGGGTGGATTCAGTACTTC. Its translation is CASSSGWIQYF.

The V call is TRBV11-2, the J call TRBJ2-4; weak D call: TRBD1 (6 bases). CDR1 and CDR2 from the germline V gene are SGHAT and FQNNGV. Trimming took off 4 bases at V and 5 bases at J, with 15 bases between the two ends. The CDR3 has 15 amino acids. CDR3 sequence: CASSWTQGSQNIQYF. For the CDR3, the DNA is TGTGCCAGCAGCTGGACACAGGGTTCCCAAAACATTCAGTACTTC.

The chain recombines TRBV10-3 with TRBJ2-1; TRBD2 matches 14 bases. V shed 4 bases, J shed 0 bases, and the junction held 8 bases outside the gene matches. Germline CDR1 is ENHRY and CDR2 is SYGVKD. CDR3 length equals 19 residues. DNA of the CDR3: TGTGCCATCAGTGGACAGGGACTAGCGGGAGACCGCTCCTACAATGAGCAGTTCTTC. Residues: CAISGQGLAGDRSYNEQFF.

The chain combines TRBV11-3 with TRBJ2-3; 9 nucleotides align to TRBD2. The CDR3 sequence is 18 residues long. Germline CDR1 reads SGHNT; CDR2 reads YENEEA. V shed 0 bases and J 2 bases; nucleotides not matched to a gene: 9. CDR3 sequence reads: CASSLERREGPYTDTQYF. CDR3 sequence (DNA): TGTGCCAGCAGCTTAGAGAGGCGGGAGGGCCCTTACACAGATACGCAGTATTTT.

The chain is built from TRBV19 and TRBJ2-4; D is ambiguous. This CDR3 is built from 16 residues. Trimming shortened V by 5 bases and J by 0 bases, and 14 bases separated the two germline ends. Germline-derived CDR1 and CDR2 are LNHDA and SQIVND (reference sequence). CDR3: CASSPPELLAKNIQYF. For the CDR3, the DNA is TGTGCCAGTAGTCCCCCCGAGTTACTAGCCAAAAACATTCAGTACTTC.

The V and J genes are TRBV19 and TRBJ1-1, with D perhaps matching TRBD1 (5 bases). CDR1 is LNHDA, CDR2 SQIVND, per germline (reference sequence). The V end was cut by 8 bases, the J end by 0 bases, with 25 bases between. The CDR3 totals 18 residues. CDR3 region: CASVGPGGSSAMNTEAFF. CDR3 sequence (DNA): TGTGCCAGTGTAGGGCCCGGGGGGTCTTCCGCTATGAACACTGAAGCTTTCTTT.

The sample holds one count of this clone. The rearrangement uses TRBV19 and TRBJ2-3; 8 bases align to TRBD2. CDR1 and CDR2 from the germline V gene are LNHDA and SQIVND (reference sequence). This CDR3 has 15 amino acids. J gave up 2 bases and V 3 bases, and 4 bases lay outside the gene matches. The DNA of the CDR3 is TGTGCCAGTAGTATTACTAGCGGAGCCACAGATACGCAGTATTTT. Amino acid sequence: CASSITSGATDTQYF.

This clone was detected once. This chain connects TRBV5-1 to TRBJ2-1; 11 nucleotides align to TRBD2. Trimming took 7 bases from V and 0 from J; bases not matched to a gene: 6. Germline V lookup: CDR1 SGHRS, CDR2 YFSETQ. The CDR3 runs to 16 residues. Here the CDR3 reads CASGLAGMSSYNEQFF. CDR3 sequence (DNA): TGCGCCAGCGGACTAGCGGGTATGAGCTCCTACAATGAGCAGTTCTTC. Using reference TRBV5-1 and TRBJ2-1 for the parts outside the CDR3, the full variable domain is KAGVTQTPRYLIKTRGQQVTLSCSPISGHRSVSWYQQTPGQGLQFLFEYFSETQRNKGNFPGRFSGRQFSNSRSEMNVSTLELGDSALYLCASGLAGMSSYNEQFFGPGTRLTVL.

This chain connects TRBV14 to TRBJ2-3; D call uncertain. CDR1 and CDR2 from the germline V gene are SGHDN and FVKESK. Trimming removed 1 base from V and 3 bases from J, with 11 bases in between. The CDR3 sequence is 15 residues long. This CDR3 reads CASSQGEYGTDTQYF. CDR3 nucleotides: TGTGCCAGCAGCCAAGGAGAGTATGGTACAGATACGCAGTATTTT.

V gene TRBV18 combines with J gene TRBJ2-7, with 7 bases fitting TRBD2. This CDR3 has 12 residues. V shed 5 bases, J shed 4 bases, and the junction held 2 bases outside the gene matches. Per germline, CDR1 KGHSH and CDR2 LQKENI. CDR3 amino acids: CASSGGGYEQYF. CDR3 coding DNA: TGTGCCAGCTCAGGGGGGGGTTACGAGCAGTACTTC.

The J gene is TRBJ1-5, the V gene TRBV19; D might be TRBD1 (5 bases). CDR1 LNHDA and CDR2 SQIVND come from the germline V gene (reference sequence). Trimming removed 3 bases from V and 5 bases from J, with 14 bases in between. The CDR3 loop spans 15 amino acids. The CDR3 nucleotides are TGTGCCAGTAGTATCCCGGGGGGGTTTGATCAGCCCCAGCATTTT. As protein: CASSIPGGFDQPQHF. The complete variable domain, with remaining parts taken from reference TRBV19 and TRBJ1-5, reads DGGITQSPKYLFRKEGQNVTLSCEQNLNHDAMYWYRQDPGQGLRLIYYSQIVNDFQKGDIAEGYSVSREKKESFPLTVTSAQKNPTAFYLCASSIPGGFDQPQHFGDGTRLSIL.